This T cell receptor beta chain is drawn from a study of siplizumab effects on memory and regulatory T cells. CDR3 length equals 16 residues. Trimming took 3 bases from V and 3 from J, leaving 18 bases between them. The germline gives CDR1 SNHLY, CDR2 FYNNEI. Method: immunoSEQ multiplex PCR; TCRdb's copy keeps in-frame clones and lacks some. The sample has about 120,000 clones; 90% to 95% are singletons. The receptor comes from a human donor in good health. The J gene is TRBJ2-7, the V gene TRBV2, with a weak D call TRBD1 (6 bases). Sequenced input: non-Treg CD4+ T cells sorted from blood. The CDR3, as DNA: TGTGCCAGCAGTGAGTCACAGGGTTTCGCCTACTACGAGCAGTACTTC. It yields the protein CASSESQGFAYYEQYF.